One sample yielded the 10 T cell receptor beta chains listed below, sequenced in a study of cytomegalovirus exposure and HLA in healthy donors. Vbeta (60) and Jbeta (13) primers were used in the PCR. The method was immunoSEQ multiplex PCR; TCRdb's version includes in-frame clones alone and lacks a portion of them. The sample yields about 210,000 clones, roughly 85% seen once. The specimen sequenced was PBMCs. All receptors come from a male donor in good health and CMV-seronegative.

V usage is TRBV5-1 and J usage is TRBJ2-1, with a possible D match to TRBD2 (6 bases). Germline-derived CDR1 and CDR2 are SGHRS and YFSETQ. The CDR3 totals 19 residues. V was trimmed by 0 bases and J by 3 bases, leaving 22 bases between them. In DNA, the CDR3 is TGCGCCAGCAGCTTGGGGCGGACTAACCGTTTTGACATCTACAATGAGCAGTTCTTC. Translated, it gives CASSLGRTNRFDIYNEQFF. The full variable domain, rest sourced from reference TRBV5-1 and TRBJ2-1, is KAGVTQTPRYLIKTRGQQVTLSCSPISGHRSVSWYQQTPGQGLQFLFEYFSETQRNKGNFPGRFSGRQFSNSRSEMNVSTLELGDSALYLCASSLGRTNRFDIYNEQFFGPGTRLTVL.

The chain employs TRBV4-1 and TRBJ2-5; D is perhaps TRBD1 (6 bases). TRBJ2-7 matches the DNA end more closely, so the J call is doubtful. Per the germline V gene, CDR1 is MGHRA and CDR2 is YSYEKL. CDR3 length equals 16 residues. The CDR3: CASSHDRDTFSYEQYF. CDR3 sequence (DNA): TGCGCCAGCAGCCATGACCGGGACACTTTCTCCTACGAGCAGTACTTC.

This sequence joins TRBV5-1 and TRBJ1-1, with 8 bases identical to TRBD1. Per the germline V gene, CDR1 is SGHRS and CDR2 is YFSETQ. V was clipped by 3 bases and J by 0 bases; unmatched bases: 1. The CDR3 is 14 amino acids. The CDR3, as DNA: TGCGCCAGCAGCTGGACAGGGTTGAACACTGAAGCTTTCTTT. Amino acid sequence: CASSWTGLNTEAFF.

The chain has TRBV14 and TRBJ1-1; D is perhaps TRBD1 (5 bases). Germline CDR1 SGHDN, CDR2 FVKESK. Trimming pared 2 bases from V and 1 base from J, leaving 14 bases between. This CDR3 has 16 amino acids. CDR3 loop: CASSQSQGSRNTEAFF. The DNA for the CDR3 is TGTGCCAGCAGCCAATCTCAGGGCTCAAGGAACACTGAAGCTTTCTTT.

The J gene is TRBJ2-1, the V gene TRBV18, with 7 bases that match TRBD2. Germline CDR1 is KGHSH and CDR2 is LQKENI. The junction had 4 bases not matched to a gene; V was cut back by 0 bases and J by 2 bases. This CDR3 is built from 16 residues. This chain's CDR3 is CASSPPTSTTYNEQFF. In DNA form, the CDR3 reads TGTGCCAGCTCACCACCGACTAGCACAACCTACAATGAGCAGTTCTTC.

The gene calls are TRBV5-1 and TRBJ2-7, with TRBD2 matching over 16 bases. CDR1 and CDR2 (germline): SGHRS, YFSETQ. The CDR3 consists of 17 residues. V shed 5 bases and J 3 bases; nucleotides not matched to a gene: 8. CDR3 in amino acids: CASRIGTSGRDLYEQYF. CDR3 sequence (DNA): TGCGCCAGCAGGATTGGGACTAGCGGGAGGGATCTCTACGAGCAGTACTTC.

This clone has only a few counts. The chain combines TRBV14 with TRBJ1-4; 9 bases are shared with TRBD1. Per germline, CDR1 SGHDN and CDR2 FVKESK. Trimming at V came to 4 bases and at J to 5 bases, leaving 5 bases not matched to a gene. There are 15 residues in the CDR3. CDR3 residues: CASSPGDRANEKLFF. The CDR3 bases are TGTGCCAGCAGCCCTGGGGACAGGGCGAATGAAAAACTGTTTTTT.

The chain links TRBV18 to TRBJ2-1, with 7 positions matching TRBD1. The trim removed 1 base at V and 3 bases at J, leaving 6 bases unmatched. Per germline, CDR1 KGHSH and CDR2 LQKENI. The CDR3 length is 16 residues. In DNA, the CDR3 is TGTGCCAGCTCACCACAAAAGGGGGCAAACTACAATGAGCAGTTCTTC. It yields the protein CASSPQKGANYNEQFF.

This chain joins TRBV19 and TRBJ1-5; the D gene is possibly TRBD1 (5 bases). Germline V gene data show CDR1 as LNHDA and CDR2 as SQIVND (reference sequence). Deletions cut 1 base from V and 2 bases from J, with 15 bases between. The CDR3 totals 17 residues. The CDR3 DNA sequence: TGTGCCAGTAGTATAGTTCAGGGACTGATGGGCAATCAGCCCCAGCATTTT. Amino acids: CASSIVQGLMGNQPQHF.

The rearrangement links TRBV19 to TRBJ1-1; TRBD1 matches at 7 bases. Germline V lookup: CDR1 LNHDA, CDR2 SQIVND (reference sequence). V trimming: 3 bases; J trimming: 0 bases; junction bases outside the gene matches: 10. This CDR3 is 17 amino acids long. As DNA, the CDR3 is TGTGCCAGTAGTATGGGAAGGACAGGAATCATGAACACTGAAGCTTTCTTT. This translates into CASSMGRTGIMNTEAFF.